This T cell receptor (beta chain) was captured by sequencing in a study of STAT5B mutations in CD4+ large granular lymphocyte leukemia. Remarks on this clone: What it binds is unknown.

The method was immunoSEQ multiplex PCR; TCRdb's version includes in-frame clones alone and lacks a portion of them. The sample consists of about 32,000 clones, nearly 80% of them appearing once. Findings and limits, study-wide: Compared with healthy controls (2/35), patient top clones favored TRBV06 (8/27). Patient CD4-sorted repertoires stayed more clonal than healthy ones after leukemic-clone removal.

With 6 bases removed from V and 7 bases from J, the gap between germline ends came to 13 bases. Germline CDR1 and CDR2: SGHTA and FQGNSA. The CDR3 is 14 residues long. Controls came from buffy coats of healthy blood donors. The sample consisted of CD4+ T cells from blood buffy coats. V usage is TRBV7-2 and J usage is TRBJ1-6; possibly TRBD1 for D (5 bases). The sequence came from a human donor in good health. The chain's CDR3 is CASSSPGGNSPLHF. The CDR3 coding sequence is TGTGCCAGCAGTAGTCCGGGGGGAAATTCACCCCTCCACTTT.